Sequencing of this T cell receptor (beta chain) was carried out in a study of blood T cell repertoires in COVID-19. Whole-study context: Italy, Spain and the United States were the sources of the convalescent and acute COVID-19 samples. In each case, the material was cDNA or gDNA derived from T cells, B-cell-depleted T cells, or PBMCs.

The CDR3 has 14 residues. V lost 2 bases to trimming and J lost 1 base; unmatched junction nucleotides: 1. In germline, CDR1 is SGHVS, CDR2 FQNEAQ. Generated by immunoSEQ multiplex PCR, the TCRdb table keeps only in-frame clones and is missing some. The sample records 45,000 to 55,000 clones, roughly 87% being singletons. The sequenced material came from peripheral blood. The chain links TRBV7-8 to TRBJ1-1; TRBD1 aligns across 7 bases. This sequence originates from a woman aged 80 or older with acute or convalescent COVID-19. The CDR3 nucleotides are TGTGCCAGCAGCTTACGACAGGGGAACACTGAAGCTTTCTTT. It translates to CASSLRQGNTEAFF. Using reference TRBV7-8 and TRBJ1-1 for the parts outside the CDR3, the full variable domain is GAGVSQSPRYKVAKRGQDVALRCDPISGHVSLFWYQQALGQGPEFLTYFQNEAQLDKSGLPSDRFFAERPEGSVSTLKIQRTQQEDSAVYLCASSLRQGNTEAFFGQGTRLTVV.